One and the same sample provided the 21 T cell receptor beta chains below, sequenced in a study of T cell clonality in common variable immunodeficiency. Profiled with immunoSEQ multiplex PCR; TCRdb holds only in-frame clones, not every one. Altogether approximately 46,000 clones were found in the sample, and no singletons occur. Sequencing was carried out using peripheral blood mononuclear cells. The receptors were sampled from a person aged 18 to 75 in good health.

This clone was counted ten times or more. The read falls 3 residues short of the CDR3 end, and the missing part is taken from the germline J gene. This chain joins TRBV30 and TRBJ1-1; TRBD1 might be the D (6 bases). Germline V gene sequence: CDR1 GTSNPN, CDR2 SVGIG (reference sequence). The CDR3 is 13 amino acids. Trimming stripped 2 bases from V and 1 base from J, with 8 bases between. Here the CDR3 reads CAWSRDKNTEAFF. The covered CDR3 bases are TGTGCCTGGAGTCGGGACAAGAACACTGAA.

The sample holds many counts of this clone. The CDR3 end falls 3 residues outside the read, so it is completed with the germline J gene. V and J are TRBV11-2 and TRBJ1-1, with TRBD1 as a possible D gene (5 bases). This CDR3 comprises 15 residues. CDR1 and CDR2 (germline): SGHAT, FQNNGV. V dropped 1 base and J dropped 5 bases, with 14 bases sitting between them. CDR3 DNA (partial): TGTGCCAGCAGCTTAGGGGGTGGGGGGGTGACTGAA. It specifies CASSLGGGGVTE. The full CDR3 reads CASSLGGGGVTEAFF.

As to this clone: This may arise from a read error, as a much more abundant clone is one base away. The sequenced fragment ends 3 residues before the CDR3 boundary, so the rest is inferred from the germline J gene. The V and J genes are TRBV13 and TRBJ2-3, with D perhaps TRBD1 or TRBD2 (5 bases each). Germline loops: CDR1 PRHDT, CDR2 FYEKMQ (reference sequence). The length of the CDR3 is 13 residues. CDR3 DNA (partial): TGTGCCAGCAGCTTAGCGTTAGGGGAGACG. It codes for CASSLALGET. The CDR3, in full, reads CASSLALGETQYF.

This clone was counted many times. The read ends 3 residues early relative to the CDR3; the germline J gene fills the gap. The gene calls are TRBV2 and TRBJ2-7, with 8 bases that match TRBD2. There are 14 residues in the CDR3. Germline CDR1 reads SNHLY; CDR2 reads FYNNEI. Trimming at V came to 6 bases and at J to 2 bases, leaving 6 bases not matched to a gene. CDR3 amino acids: CASRMGGGTYEQYF. CDR3 DNA (partial): TGTGCCAGCAGAATGGGCGGGGGGACCTACGAG.

This clone has just a few counts. The read terminates 3 residues before the CDR3 end, so the remaining end is supplied by the germline J gene. The genes are TRBV5-4 and TRBJ2-7; TRBD2 agrees at 7 bases. Germline assignment: CDR1 SGHNT and CDR2 YYREEE (reference sequence). The CDR3 is 13 residues long. J gave up 4 bases and V 3 bases, and 4 bases lay outside the gene matches. CDR3 amino acids: CASSYPGGYEQYF. The part of the CDR3 DNA that was read is TGTGCCAGCAGCTATCCGGGGGGTTACGAG.

Ten or more counts support this clone. Coverage ceases 3 residues before the CDR3 finishes, and the germline J gene fills in the end. J is TRBJ2-3 and V is TRBV19; D ambiguous. Looked up from germline, CDR1 is LNHDA and CDR2 is SQIVND (reference sequence). The CDR3 consists of 14 residues. V was trimmed by 4 bases and J by 5 bases, leaving 13 bases between them. The covered CDR3 bases are TGTGCCAGTAGTACCACGGGTCTGGTAGATACG. Its protein product is CASSTTGLVDT. The CDR3 reads in full as CASSTTGLVDTQYF. Combining the CDR3 with reference TRBV19 and TRBJ2-3 gives the whole variable domain DGGITQSPKYLFRKEGQNVTLSCEQNLNHDAMYWYRQDPGQGLRLIYYSQIVNDFQKGDIAEGYSVSREKKESFPLTVTSAQKNPTAFYLCASSTTGLVDTQYFGPGTRLTVL.

This clone was counted only a few times. Read coverage stops 3 residues before the CDR3 terminus; the germline J gene supplies the remainder. The chain joins TRBV2 to TRBJ2-2; 9 nucleotides match TRBD1. Germline assignment: CDR1 SNHLY and CDR2 FYNNEI. This CDR3 contains 14 residues. After removal of 6 bases from V and 6 bases from J, the junction contained 5 bases not matched to a gene. The CDR3 bases that were read are TGTGCCAGCAGATCCGGGACAGGGTCCGGGGAG. Translation gives CASRSGTGSGE. The CDR3 in full is CASRSGTGSGELFF.

In its sample, this clone was seen a few times. The read ends 3 residues shy of where the CDR3 ends; the end is completed using the germline J gene. This rearrangement joins TRBV7-6 to TRBJ1-2; 9 nucleotides match TRBD1. Germline CDR1 is SGHVS and CDR2 is FNYEAQ. This CDR3 spans 15 amino acids. The CDR3 region is CASSFRDRDSYDYTF. The DNA read from the CDR3 is TGTGCCAGCAGCTTCCGGGACAGGGACTCCTACGAC.

This clone was observed many times. The observed sequence ends 3 residues before the CDR3 terminus, with the missing tail filled in from the germline J gene. This chain links TRBV20-1 with TRBJ2-5; 11 nucleotides match TRBD2. CDR3 size: 16 residues. Looked up from germline, CDR1 is DFQATT and CDR2 is SNEGSKA (reference sequence). After removal of 4 bases from V and 1 base from J, the junction contained 8 bases not matched to a gene. CDR3 in amino acids: CSATAASGGTQETQYF. The sequenced CDR3 bases are TGCAGTGCTACAGCCGCTAGCGGGGGGACCCAAGAGACC.

This clone was seen many times. The CDR3 DNA, read in part, is TGCAGTGCTAGAGGGCCAACCTTG. This sequence encodes CSARGPTL. The full CDR3 protein is CSARGPTLAFF. V is TRBV20-1 and J is TRBJ1-1; D is undetermined. The read gets to within 3 residues of the CDR3 end, and the germline J gene fills in the rest. Germline CDR1 is DFQATT and CDR2 is SNEGSKA (reference sequence). The CDR3 is made up of 11 amino acids.

In this sample, this clone turned up many times. The read finishes 3 residues shy of the CDR3 end, and the germline J gene is used to complete it. V is TRBV20-1 and J is TRBJ2-1; 9 nucleotides agree with TRBD1. From germline, CDR1 is DFQATT and CDR2 SNEGSKA (reference sequence). This CDR3 is built from 14 residues. The V and J ends lost 1 base and 6 bases, in that order; junction bases with no gene match: 4. The CDR3 protein is CSARGQGVSNEQFF. The covered CDR3 bases are TGCAGTGCTAGAGGACAGGGGGTCAGCAATGAG.

In its sample, this clone was seen many times. The CDR3 region is CASSLTGTGVQYEQYF. CDR3 bases read: TGCGCCAGCAGCTTAACCGGGACAGGGGTTCAGTACGAG. V gene TRBV5-1 combines with J gene TRBJ2-7, with 10 bases identical to TRBD1. The CDR3 is cut off 3 residues early in the read; its end comes from the germline J gene. CDR3 size: 16 residues. Germline lookup yields CDR1 SGHRS and CDR2 YFSETQ. Trimming at V came to 2 bases and at J to 4 bases, leaving 9 bases not matched to a gene.

This clone appeared many times. The CDR3 end is not reached by the read, which stops 3 residues before it; the germline J gene fills it in. V usage is TRBV6-2 or TRBV6-3 and J usage is TRBJ1-2; 9 positions agree with TRBD1. This CDR3 is built from 16 residues. Per the germline V gene, CDR1 is MNHEY and CDR2 is SVGEGT. The V segment lost 7 bases and the J segment 3 bases; nucleotides outside the gene matches: 12. CDR3 in amino acids: CASTYSDRGVYYGYTF. The part of the CDR3 DNA that was read is TGTGCCAGCACCTACTCGGACAGGGGCGTATACTATGGC.

This clone was seen ten or more times. The read ends 3 residues early relative to the CDR3; the germline J gene fills the gap. This chain joins TRBV7-9 and TRBJ2-5; possibly TRBD2 for D (7 bases). This CDR3 spans 13 amino acids. Trimming stripped 5 bases from V and 5 bases from J, with 12 bases between. The V gene's germline CDR1 is SEHNR and CDR2 FQNEAQ (reference sequence). The CDR3 region is CASSLGGRETQYF. CDR3 bases read: TGTGCCAGCAGCCTGGGGGGGCGGGAGACC.

Remarks on this clone: Since a much larger clone is just one base distant, this may be a read error. The CDR3 DNA, read in part, is TGTGCCAGCACCCACCTGGGACAGGGGAATTCACCA. Protein sequence: CASTHLGQGNSP. The whole CDR3 is CASTHLGQGNSPLFF. The V gene is TRBV6-2 or TRBV6-3, the J gene TRBJ1-4, with 10 bases lining up with TRBD1. Read sequence stops 3 residues before the CDR3 end, and the germline J gene provides the missing end. The CDR3 runs to 15 residues. Germline-derived CDR1 and CDR2 are MNHEY and SVGEGT.

This clone has ten or more counts. The missing CDR3 end, 3 residues past where the read stops, is filled in from the germline J gene. The chain employs TRBV19 and TRBJ2-7, with no clear D. CDR1 LNHDA and CDR2 SQIVND come from the germline V gene (reference sequence). Trimming took 3 bases from V and 1 from J, leaving 7 bases between them. The CDR3 covers 13 residues. The CDR3 DNA, read in part, is TGTGCCAGTAGTATTTCGTCTTCCTACGAG. Its protein product is CASSISSSYE. The full CDR3 sequence reads CASSISSSYEQYF.

This clone was observed at least ten times. The CDR3 goes on 3 residues after the read ends, and that part is filled in from the germline J gene. This sequence joins TRBV10-3 and TRBJ2-7, with TRBD1 matching over 10 bases. The germline gives CDR1 ENHRY, CDR2 SYGVKD. The CDR3 is made up of 15 amino acids. V was pared by 6 bases and J by 2 bases, with 7 bases of the junction left unmatched. CDR3 protein: CAIRGPGTGAYEQYF. Partial CDR3 DNA: TGTGCCATCAGAGGGCCCGGGACAGGGGCCTACGAG.

The sample holds many counts of this clone. The read gets to within 3 residues of the CDR3 end, and the germline J gene fills in the rest. The chain couples TRBV20-1 to TRBJ2-3; 13 bases fit TRBD2. There are 17 residues in the CDR3. Per germline, CDR1 DFQATT and CDR2 SNEGSKA (reference sequence). V lost 0 bases, J lost 6 bases, and 9 bases stayed unmatched. CDR3 in amino acids: CSARDSRLAGGVDTQYF. CDR3 DNA (partial): TGCAGTGCTAGAGATTCAAGACTAGCGGGGGGAGTCGATACG.

Ten or more counts support this clone. The read falls 3 residues short of the CDR3 end, and the missing part is taken from the germline J gene. The chain recombines TRBV6-1 with TRBJ2-5; D might be TRBD1 (6 bases). Trimming pared 2 bases from V and 3 bases from J, leaving 7 bases between. The germline gives CDR1 MNHNS, CDR2 SASEGT. The CDR3 is 13 residues long. Here the CDR3 reads CASSEWTEETQYF. Partial CDR3 DNA: TGTGCCAGCAGTGAATGGACAGAAGAGACC.

This clone occurred many times. The read stops 3 residues short of the end of the CDR3; the missing end is completed from the germline J gene. V gene TRBV29-1 combines with J gene TRBJ1-2; TRBD1 is a possible D gene (6 bases). Germline V gene sequence: CDR1 SQVTM, CDR2 ANQGSEA. V lost 4 bases, J lost 4 bases, and 7 bases lay in between. The CDR3 loop spans 11 amino acids. The CDR3 here is CSVAGVYGYTF. The DNA read from the CDR3 is TGCAGCGTTGCAGGGGTCTATGGC.

This clone was seen many times. Coverage ceases 3 residues before the CDR3 finishes, and the germline J gene fills in the end. The gene calls are TRBV7-2 and TRBJ2-3; D gene unclear. Trimming stripped 1 base from V and 0 bases from J, with 8 bases between. Germline CDR1 is SGHTA and CDR2 is FQGNSA. The CDR3 is 15 amino acids. The CDR3 DNA, read in part, is TGTGCCAGCAGCTTAGTGTTTTCTAGCACAGATACG. Translated, it gives CASSLVFSSTDT. The CDR3 as a whole reads CASSLVFSSTDTQYF. Complete variable domain (other parts from reference TRBV7-2 and TRBJ2-3): GAGVSQSPSNKVTEKGKDVELRCDPISGHTALYWYRQSLGQGLEFLIYFQGNSAPDKSGLPSDRFSAERTGGSVSTLTIQRTQQEDSAVYLCASSLVFSSTDTQYFGPGTRLTVL.